These 4 T cell receptor beta chains were all obtained from the same sample, sequenced in a study of cytomegalovirus exposure and HLA in healthy donors (TCRdb year 2017). Libraries came from the immunoSEQ multiplex PCR assay. For the multiplex PCR, a mixture combining 60 forward primers for TCR Vbeta segments and 13 reverse primers for TCR Jbeta segments was used. The table was pulled from immuneACCESS by TCRdb, which kept in-frame rearrangements only. Such tables lose some clones; where checked, under half of the loss comes from unresolved V genes, and the rest has no known cause. Present in this sample are around 120,000 clones, 55% to 75% of which were seen just once. 3.8% of the sample belongs to the ten largest clones. Specimen: PBMCs. These receptors came from a man aged 25 to 40 in good health and CMV-seropositive.

The rearrangement links TRBV2 to TRBJ1-5, with D perhaps matching TRBD1 (6 bases). The V gene lost 6 bases and the J gene lost 5 bases, with 11 bases spanning the gap. The germline V gene has CDR1 SNHLY and CDR2 FYNNEI. This CDR3 has 13 amino acids. CDR3: CASRQGWDQPQHF. For the CDR3, the DNA is TGTGCCAGCAGACAGGGTTGGGATCAGCCCCAGCATTTT.

This sequence joins TRBV6-6 and TRBJ1-5; no clear D. Germline CDR1 reads MNHNY; CDR2 reads SVGAGI (reference sequence). The V end was cut by 4 bases, the J end by 2 bases, with 12 bases between. The CDR3 is 15 amino acids. The CDR3 is CASSSRVAGNQPQHF. CDR3 DNA sequence: TGTGCCAGCAGTTCTCGGGTCGCGGGCAATCAGCCCCAGCATTTT.

The rearrangement links TRBV10-2 to TRBJ2-2; 8 bases agree with TRBD2. There are 14 residues in the CDR3. In germline, CDR1 is WSHSY, CDR2 SAAADI. The V and J ends lost 6 bases and 3 bases, in that order; junction bases with no gene match: 3. In DNA form, the CDR3 reads TGCGCCAGCAGCGGGGGGGCGTACACCGGGGAGCTGTTTTTT. Translated, it gives CASSGGAYTGELFF.

The rearrangement links TRBV5-6 to TRBJ2-7; TRBD1 might be the D (5 bases). The ends were cut back, 3 bases at V and 3 bases at J, with 10 bases in the middle. The CDR3 contains 13 residues. CDR1 and CDR2 (germline): SGHDT, YYEEEE. CDR3 nucleotide sequence: TGTGCCAGCAGCTGGGGCCTCTACTACGAGCAGTACTTC. This encodes CASSWGLYYEQYF.